Described below is a single T cell receptor (beta chain) sequence and its context. Per the original methods: Amplification of reference gene primers provided the estimated nucleated cell counts. Method: immunoSEQ multiplex PCR; TCRdb's copy keeps in-frame clones and lacks some. V, J and clone size are taken as reported in that table, and D and trimming were inferred from the DNA itself. The sample shows about 120,000 clones, 84% of them seen only once. Participant reports of clinical history set cohort assignment. The record originates from a study of blood T cell repertoires in COVID-19. Material: PBMCs or T cells enriched from blood (not recorded which). The receptor was derived from a woman between 25 and 40 years old who had recovered from COVID-19.

CDR3 sequence: CASSGRTGPRNTEAFF. CDR3 bases: TGCGCCAGCAGCGGACGGACAGGCCCTCGGAACACTGAAGCTTTCTTT. This rearrangement joins TRBV5-1 to TRBJ1-1; 7 bases map to TRBD1. Trimming cost V 4 bases and J 1 base; bases outside gene matches: 10. The CDR3 is made up of 16 amino acids. CDR1 is SGHRS and CDR2 is YFSETQ in the germline V gene.